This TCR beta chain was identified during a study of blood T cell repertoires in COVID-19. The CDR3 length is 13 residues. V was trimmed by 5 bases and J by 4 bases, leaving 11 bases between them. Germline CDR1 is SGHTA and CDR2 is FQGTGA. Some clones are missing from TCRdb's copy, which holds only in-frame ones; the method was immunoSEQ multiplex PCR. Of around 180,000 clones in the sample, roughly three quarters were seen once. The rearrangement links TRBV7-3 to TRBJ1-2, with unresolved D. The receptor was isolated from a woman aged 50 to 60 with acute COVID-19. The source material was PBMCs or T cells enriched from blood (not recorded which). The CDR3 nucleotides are TGTGCCAGCAGCCCCGATAAGCTCTATGGCTACACCTTC. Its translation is CASSPDKLYGYTF.